This T cell receptor beta chain originates from a study of T cell clonotyping in hematopoietic cell transplantation. The study's findings and limits: CD4 and CD8 repertoire contributions could not be separated without sorting. Higher Inverse Simpson Index values in graft donor and pretransplant recipient predicted broader posttransplant TCR diversity. Few recipient clonotypes overlapped donors; over 95% were de novo at given depth.

This clone has only a few counts. The antigen is not known. Here immunoSEQ multiplex PCR was the method, and the copy in TCRdb shows in-frame clones only, minus some. Altogether approximately 8,800 clones are present, 84% being singletons, with the ten largest covering approximately 51%. This CDR3 spans 13 amino acids. Germline V gene lookup returns CDR1 MNHEY and CDR2 SVGAGI. The V end was cut by 7 bases, the J end by 10 bases, with 14 bases between. Samples: about 28 days before transplant, then days 30, 100 and 180 after. The chain is built from TRBV6-5 and TRBJ1-6; D is uncertain. The starting material was PBMCs, obtained at the time of graft-versus-host disease after allogeneic stem cell transplant. The receptor was isolated from a male patient in his sixties who had an allogeneic stem cell transplant from an unrelated donor, so the T cells may come from the graft donor. Some clones in this sample may be carry-over from other donors' samples. CDR3 residues: CASKAGRESPLHF. DNA of the CDR3: TGTGCCAGCAAAGCAGGCCGTGAGTCACCCCTCCACTTT.